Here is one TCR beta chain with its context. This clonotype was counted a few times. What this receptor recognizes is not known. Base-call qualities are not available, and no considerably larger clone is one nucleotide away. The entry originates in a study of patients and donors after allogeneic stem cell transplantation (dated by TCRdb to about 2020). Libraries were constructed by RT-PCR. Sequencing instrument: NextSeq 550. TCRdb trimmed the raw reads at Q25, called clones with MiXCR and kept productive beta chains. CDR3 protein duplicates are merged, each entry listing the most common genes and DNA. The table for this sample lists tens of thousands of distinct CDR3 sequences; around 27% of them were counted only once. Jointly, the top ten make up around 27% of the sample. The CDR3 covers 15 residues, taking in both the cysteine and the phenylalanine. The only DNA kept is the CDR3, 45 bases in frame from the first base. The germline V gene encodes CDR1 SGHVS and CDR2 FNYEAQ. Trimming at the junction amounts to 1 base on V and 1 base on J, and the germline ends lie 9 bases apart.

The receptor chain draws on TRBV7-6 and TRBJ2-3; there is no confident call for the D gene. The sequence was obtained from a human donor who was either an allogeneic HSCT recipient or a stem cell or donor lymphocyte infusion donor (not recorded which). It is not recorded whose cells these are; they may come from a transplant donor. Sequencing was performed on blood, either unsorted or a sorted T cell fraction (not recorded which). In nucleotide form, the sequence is TGTGCCAGCAGCTTAGGTTTCGGAGGCACAGATACGCAGTATTTT. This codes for CASSLGFGGTDTQYF.